Each of the 22 T cell receptor beta chains below was sequenced from the same sample in a study of blood T cell repertoires in COVID-19. The data were produced by immunoSEQ multiplex PCR, yet TCRdb's version contains in-frame clones alone and is incomplete. Among 100,000 or so clones listed, about 82% were seen once. Input material: peripheral blood. The source is a woman in her fifties or sixties in a cohort sampled during active or convalescent COVID-19.

On this clone: The identical CDR3 is also encoded by other nucleotide sequences in the sample. J is TRBJ1-1 and V is TRBV19; D remains ambiguous. Trimming pared 6 bases from V and 1 base from J, leaving 9 bases between. The CDR3 contains 13 residues. The germline CDR1 and CDR2 sequences are LNHDA and SQIVND (reference sequence). The CDR3 spells CASSPRPNTEAFF. CDR3 nucleotide sequence: TGTGCCAGTAGCCCCAGGCCGAACACTGAAGCTTTCTTT.

DNA of the CDR3: TGCGCCAGCAGCCAGGTCCGACCGGGGAGCACAGATACGCAGTATTTT. Its translation is CASSQVRPGSTDTQYF. V is TRBV4-1 and J is TRBJ2-3; possibly TRBD2 for D (5 bases). The germline gives CDR1 MGHRA, CDR2 YSYEKL. Trimming shortened V by 3 bases and J by 0 bases, and 13 bases separated the two germline ends. The CDR3 has 16 residues.

This clone was counted once. V and J are TRBV5-1 and TRBJ2-3; 11 nucleotides agree with TRBD2. The V and J ends lost 4 bases and 1 base, in that order; junction bases with no gene match: 2. CDR3 length: 15 amino acids. Germline V gene lookup returns CDR1 SGHRS and CDR2 YFSETQ. CDR3 protein: CASSAGLAGTDTQYF. Written as DNA, the CDR3 is TGCGCCAGCAGCGCGGGACTAGCGGGCACAGATACGCAGTATTTT.

The chain employs TRBV3-1 (or the pseudogene TRBV3-2) and TRBJ1-1; TRBD1 might be the D (5 bases). V was clipped by 2 bases and J by 1 base, with 11 bases between them. The CDR3 covers 15 residues. Germline V gene data show CDR1 as LGHDT and CDR2 as YNNKEL (reference sequence). The CDR3 bases are TGTGCCAGCAGCCAACTGGCCGGGGGGAACACTGAAGCTTTCTTT. Its protein is CASSQLAGGNTEAFF.

The chain is built from TRBV19 and TRBJ2-7, with 12 bases identical to TRBD2. After removal of 5 bases from V and 3 bases from J, the junction contained 5 bases not matched to a gene. The CDR3 extends over 15 amino acids. The germline V gene has CDR1 LNHDA and CDR2 SQIVND (reference sequence). The DNA for the CDR3 is TGTGCCAGTAGTGTACTAGCGGGAGGTAACTACGAGCAGTACTTC. Translation gives CASSVLAGGNYEQYF.

The gene calls are TRBV14 and TRBJ2-1; 11 nucleotides agree with TRBD2. The CDR3 sequence is 18 residues long. Germline V lookup: CDR1 SGHDN, CDR2 FVKESK. The J segment lost 0 bases and the V segment lost 4 bases, leaving 8 bases of the junction unmatched. The CDR3 DNA sequence: TGTGCCAGCAGCCTTGGGGTTAGCGGGAGGGCCTCCTACAATGAGCAGTTCTTC. Amino acid sequence: CASSLGVSGRASYNEQFF.

J is TRBJ2-2 and V is TRBV4-1; 13 bases map to TRBD2. This CDR3 is 19 amino acids long. Germline V gene lookup returns CDR1 MGHRA and CDR2 YSYEKL. With 4 bases clipped from V and 1 base from J, the junction kept 9 bases outside the gene matches. In DNA, the CDR3 is TGCGCCAGCAGCCGCCCGGGACTAGCGGGGATTATGAACACCGGGGAGCTGTTTTTT. Residues: CASSRPGLAGIMNTGELFF.

The chain employs TRBV10-2 and TRBJ2-5; TRBD2 agrees at 10 bases. Germline CDR1 is WSHSY and CDR2 is SAAADI. V was clipped by 8 bases and J by 4 bases; unmatched bases: 10. The CDR3 totals 15 residues. The CDR3 reads CASGLAGVLGETQYF. The CDR3 nucleotides are TGCGCCAGCGGGCTAGCGGGAGTTTTAGGAGAGACCCAGTACTTC.

V and J are TRBV5-1 and TRBJ2-3; a possible D gene is TRBD2 (6 bases). Germline loops: CDR1 SGHRS, CDR2 YFSETQ. V lost 2 bases to trimming and J lost 15 bases, with 13 bases between them. This CDR3 has 11 amino acids. The CDR3 spells CASSLDREHYF. The CDR3 DNA reads as TGCGCCAGCAGCTTAGACCGGGAGCACTATTTT.

This chain joins TRBV5-1 and TRBJ1-6; no definite D call. This CDR3 has 15 residues. Trimming pared 0 bases from V and 6 bases from J, leaving 10 bases between. Germline CDR1 is SGHRS and CDR2 is YFSETQ. The CDR3 coding sequence is TGCGCCAGCAGCTTGGCCCAACGGGTTAATTCACCCCTCCACTTT. The encoded protein is CASSLAQRVNSPLHF.

CDR3 sequence (DNA): TGTGCCAGCAGCCAAGGGAGTCAGCGGGAGTACTTC. Its protein product is CASSQGSQREYF. This rearrangement joins TRBV3-1 (or the pseudogene TRBV3-2) to TRBJ2-7, with TRBD2 as a possible D gene (6 bases). The V gene's germline CDR1 is LGHDT and CDR2 YNNKEL (reference sequence). V lost 1 base, J lost 11 bases, and 12 bases lay in between. The CDR3 contains 12 residues.

The V gene is TRBV2, the J gene TRBJ2-5; D unresolved. The CDR3 is 12 residues long. V lost 4 bases and J lost 10, with 13 bases in between. From germline, CDR1 is SNHLY and CDR2 FYNNEI. CDR3 DNA sequence: TGTGCCAGCAGTGTTGGCCGGGTGGACCAGTACTTC. Its translation: CASSVGRVDQYF.

The V and J genes are TRBV6-6 and TRBJ1-3, with TRBD1 matching over 9 bases. Trimming removed 6 bases from V and 4 bases from J; junction bases left unmatched: 10. The CDR3 runs 16 residues. CDR1 is MNHNY and CDR2 is SVGAGI in the germline V gene (reference sequence). The CDR3 is CASSPRGTGPGNTIYF. The DNA of the CDR3 is TGTGCCAGCAGCCCCCGTGGGACAGGGCCGGGAAACACCATATATTTT.

This clone was seen more than once but under ten times. V is TRBV2 and J is TRBJ1-1; D perhaps matches TRBD1 (5 bases). Trimming removed 6 bases from V and 1 base from J, with 9 bases in between. Looked up from germline, CDR1 is SNHLY and CDR2 is FYNNEI. The CDR3 has 13 amino acids. The CDR3 DNA follows: TGTGCCAGCAGGGCAGACAGGAACACTGAAGCTTTCTTT. It yields the protein CASRADRNTEAFF.

The genes are TRBV5-1 and TRBJ2-5; the match to TRBD1 covers 8 bases. The CDR3 is 15 residues long. V lost 4 bases to trimming and J lost 4 bases; unmatched junction nucleotides: 9. Germline lookup yields CDR1 SGHRS and CDR2 YFSETQ. The CDR3 DNA is TGCGCCAGCAGCAGTGGACAGGGTGGGATAGAGACCCAGTACTTC. The encoded protein is CASSSGQGGIETQYF. The full variable domain, in which reference TRBV5-1 and TRBJ2-5 provide the parts outside the CDR3, is KAGVTQTPRYLIKTRGQQVTLSCSPISGHRSVSWYQQTPGQGLQFLFEYFSETQRNKGNFPGRFSGRQFSNSRSEMNVSTLELGDSALYLCASSSGQGGIETQYFGPGTRLLVL.

The genes are TRBV7-9 and TRBJ1-1; unclear D gene. The CDR3 spans 11 residues. V was shortened by 4 bases and J by 3 bases, with 3 bases between the two germline ends. CDR1 is SEHNR and CDR2 is FQNEAQ in the germline V gene (reference sequence). CDR3 sequence reads: CASSSDTEAFF. The CDR3 nucleotides are TGTGCCAGCAGCTCGGACACTGAAGCTTTCTTT. Using reference TRBV7-9 and TRBJ1-1 for the parts outside the CDR3, the full variable domain is DTGVSQNPRHKITKRGQNVTFRCDPISEHNRLYWYRQTLGQGPEFLTYFQNEAQLEKSRLLSDRFSAERPKGSFSTLEIQRTEQGDSAMYLCASSSDTEAFFGQGTRLTVV.

The CDR3 spells CASSPVRAQVNTEAFF. In DNA, the CDR3 is TGTGCCAGCAGCCCCGTGAGGGCGCAGGTGAACACTGAAGCTTTCTTT. The chain is built from TRBV7-6 and TRBJ1-1; D gene unclear. The V end was cut by 5 bases, the J end by 0 bases, with 16 bases between. Germline V gene sequence: CDR1 SGHVS, CDR2 FNYEAQ. The CDR3 covers 16 residues.

The rearrangement uses TRBV6-5 and TRBJ2-3; no clear D gene. The germline CDR1 and CDR2 sequences are MNHEY and SVGAGI. The CDR3 sequence is 15 residues long. V was cut by 0 bases and J by 1 base, with 8 bases left in between. The DNA for the CDR3 is TGTGCCAGCAGTTACTCCCGGTACGGCACAGATACGCAGTATTTT. This codes for CASSYSRYGTDTQYF.

The chain carries TRBV25-1 and TRBJ1-2; D is uncertain. Trimming shortened V by 3 bases and J by 4 bases, and 12 bases separated the two germline ends. The CDR3 is made up of 14 amino acids. The germline V gene encodes CDR1 MGHDK and CDR2 SYGVNS. CDR3 protein: CASSDRGASYGYTF. CDR3 sequence (DNA): TGTGCCAGCAGTGACCGGGGAGCAAGCTATGGCTACACCTTC.

The chain couples TRBV27 to TRBJ2-3; 8 nucleotides match TRBD2. V was clipped by 6 bases and J by 4 bases; unmatched bases: 15. Germline loops: CDR1 MNHEY, CDR2 SMNVEV (reference sequence). The length of the CDR3 is 17 residues. The CDR3 sequence is CASSPSGGGSLPDTQYF. The CDR3 nucleotides read TGTGCCAGCAGCCCATCGGGGGGGGGCAGTTTACCAGATACGCAGTATTTT.

The chain links TRBV3-1 (or the pseudogene TRBV3-2) to TRBJ1-5; D possibly corresponds to TRBD1 (6 bases). V lost 0 bases and J 6 bases, leaving 12 bases between the germline ends. CDR1 and CDR2 from the germline V gene are LGHDT and YNNKEL (reference sequence). This CDR3 has 15 amino acids. The CDR3 region has the DNA TGTGCCAGCAGCCAAGAGGTGGGGGCCGGTCAGCCCCAGCATTTT. Protein: CASSQEVGAGQPQHF.

The chain uses TRBV19 and TRBJ1-5; D perhaps matches TRBD1 (5 bases). Germline loops: CDR1 LNHDA, CDR2 SQIVND (reference sequence). V was pared by 7 bases and J by 6 bases, with 16 bases between. The CDR3 has 14 residues. The CDR3 DNA reads TGTGCCAGTAATAGGGGCCAGGGCGGTCAGCCCCAGCATTTT. The encoded protein is CASNRGQGGQPQHF. The full variable domain, rest sourced from reference TRBV19 and TRBJ1-5, is DGGITQSPKYLFRKEGQNVTLSCEQNLNHDAMYWYRQDPGQGLRLIYYSQIVNDFQKGDIAEGYSVSREKKESFPLTVTSAQKNPTAFYLCASNRGQGGQPQHFGDGTRLSIL.